This T cell receptor (beta chain) was recovered during a study of cytomegalovirus exposure and HLA in healthy donors. Study results and caveats: Per a prior analysis, the majority of TCR beta V segments were productive roughly 87% or roughly 30% of the time. As confirmed in vitro, a few CMV-associated chains were specific for CMV antigens.

Primers for the PCR totalled 60 Vbeta and 13 Jbeta. Original processing methods: Roughly 10 million shared chains were among roughly 81 million unique TCR beta chains counted in a later analysis. Assay: immunoSEQ multiplex PCR; the TCRdb copy retains only in-frame clones and omits some. V and J calls and clone size are as listed in that table; D and trimming were resolved from the DNA. The table has approximately 150,000 clones, roughly four fifths seen once. Germline-derived CDR1 and CDR2 are SGHRS and YFSETQ. Unmatched junction bases numbered 10, after V lost 5 bases and J lost 5 bases. The length of the CDR3 is 15 residues. Of note for this clone: As yet, its antigen is unknown.

Sequenced material: PBMCs. The sequence derives from a man aged 18 to 35 in good health and CMV-seropositive. The rearrangement uses TRBV5-1 and TRBJ2-1; 7 nucleotides line up with TRBD1. This CDR3 reads CASRITQGKDNEQFF. Written as DNA, the CDR3 is TGCGCCAGCAGGATAACACAGGGGAAAGACAATGAGCAGTTCTTC.